What follows are 32 T cell receptor beta chains derived from one specimen sequenced in a study of blood T cells in healthy people across ages. Using a J-beta primer mix together with a sample-barcoded 5' primer, a second PCR was run for roughly 7 to 11 cycles. TCRdb re-called the 5' RACE reads with MiXCR, one entry per CDR3 protein. The sample lists about 400,000 distinct CDR3 sequences, about 52% occurring once. Material: blood. The receptors originated from a man in his 60s in good health.

This chain connects TRBV6-2 or TRBV6-3 to TRBJ1-5; D ambiguous. The CDR3 has 13 residues. CDR1 is MNHEY, CDR2 SVGEGT, per germline. V was pared by 5 bases and J by 6 bases, with 11 bases between. The CDR3 region has the DNA TGTGCCAGCAGTCAGTTAACCCCTCAGCCCCAGCATTTT. Translating it yields CASSQLTPQPQHF.

The chain carries TRBV25-1 and TRBJ1-6; 7 bases are shared with TRBD1. Germline V gene data show CDR1 as MGHDK and CDR2 as SYGVNS. V trimming: 6 bases; J trimming: 9 bases; junction bases outside the gene matches: 5. CDR3 length: 13 amino acids. Here the CDR3 DNA reads TGTGCCAGCAGCCGCGGACAGGCTTCACCCCTCCACTTT. As protein: CASSRGQASPLHF.

This clonotype was found many times. The chain links TRBV20-1 to TRBJ2-3, with unresolved D. The CDR3 has 14 amino acids. With 2 bases removed from V and 4 bases from J, the gap between germline ends came to 13 bases. Germline CDR1 reads DFQATT; CDR2 reads SNEGSKA (reference sequence). In DNA, the CDR3 is TGCAGTGCTAGACCAGTTAGGGTCTCAGATACGCAGTATTTT. Protein sequence: CSARPVRVSDTQYF.

This clonotype was seen at least ten times. V usage is TRBV20-1 and J usage is TRBJ1-5; TRBD1 might be the D (5 bases). V was trimmed by 3 bases and J by 0 bases, leaving 12 bases between them. This CDR3 has 15 residues. Germline V lookup: CDR1 DFQATT, CDR2 SNEGSKA (reference sequence). CDR3 loop: CSARVDSGSNQPQHF. In nucleotides, the CDR3 is TGCAGTGCTAGGGTTGACAGTGGTAGCAATCAGCCCCAGCATTTT.

This clonotype was counted many times. The chain employs TRBV25-1 and TRBJ2-5; D is uncertain. V was pared by 3 bases and J by 3 bases, with 14 bases between. Germline CDR1 and CDR2: MGHDK and SYGVNS. The CDR3 sequence is 15 residues long. The CDR3 DNA sequence: TGTGCCAGCAGTGATGCGGCGGAGTGGGAAGAGACCCAGTACTTC. Protein: CASSDAAEWEETQYF.

V is TRBV27 and J is TRBJ1-1; perhaps TRBD1 as D (5 bases). The germline V and J ends were trimmed by 8 bases and 1 base, with 17 bases remaining between them. Germline V lookup: CDR1 MNHEY, CDR2 SMNVEV (reference sequence). The CDR3 is 15 amino acids. The CDR3 region is CASQFTGLGNTEAFF. DNA for the CDR3: TGTGCCAGCCAGTTTACGGGGCTGGGGAACACTGAAGCTTTCTTT.

The genes are TRBV13 and TRBJ2-1, with TRBD2 as a possible D gene (7 bases). V was pared by 5 bases and J by 9 bases, with 26 bases between. Per the germline V gene, CDR1 is PRHDT and CDR2 is FYEKMQ (reference sequence). CDR3 length equals 17 residues. The CDR3 nucleotides are TGTGCCAGCAGCCATGATAGTCGCGGGGGACAAGTTGTTGAGCAGTTCTTC. It yields the protein CASSHDSRGGQVVEQFF.

The chain combines TRBV5-1 with TRBJ2-1; the match to TRBD2 covers 8 bases. V shed 2 bases and J 8 bases; nucleotides not matched to a gene: 6. The V gene's germline CDR1 is SGHRS and CDR2 YFSETQ. The CDR3 consists of 14 residues. CDR3 residues: CASSLRGGVDEQFF. CDR3 coding DNA: TGCGCCAGCAGCTTACGGGGGGGCGTCGATGAGCAGTTCTTC.

This clonotype was detected only a few times. Germline is not matched at one junction end, which may reflect a read error. V gene TRBV6-5 combines with J gene TRBJ2-1; D possibly uses TRBD1 or TRBD2 (6 bases each). The CDR3 is 19 amino acids. Germline V gives CDR1 MNHEY, CDR2 SVGAGI. DNA for the CDR3: TGTGCCAGCAGTGACTCGAAAACTACAGGGAGGATAGGCTACAATGAGCAGTTCTTC. Its translation: CASSDSKTTGRIGYNEQFF.

This chain links TRBV13 with TRBJ2-1; 8 bases match TRBD2. This CDR3 comprises 15 residues. J was trimmed by 9 bases and V by 4 bases; bases with no gene match: 11. Germline V gene sequence: CDR1 PRHDT, CDR2 FYEKMQ (reference sequence). DNA of the CDR3: TGTGCCAGCAGCTCTCGTGGTCGGGGGGGCGGTGAGCAGTTCTTC. As protein: CASSSRGRGGGEQFF. The full variable domain, in which reference TRBV13 and TRBJ2-1 provide the parts outside the CDR3, is AAGVIQSPRHLIKEKRETATLKCYPIPRHDTVYWYQQGPGQDPQFLISFYEKMQSDKGSIPDRFSAQQFSDYHSELNMSSLELGDSALYFCASSSRGRGGGEQFFGPGTRLTVL.

The J gene is TRBJ2-7, the V gene TRBV20-1; 7 nucleotides agree with TRBD1. The CDR3 runs to 15 residues. After removal of 2 bases from V and 0 bases from J, the junction contained 7 bases not matched to a gene. From germline, CDR1 is DFQATT and CDR2 SNEGSKA (reference sequence). The CDR3 reads CSARPRRGPSYEQYF. The CDR3 DNA reads as TGCAGTGCTAGACCCCGTAGGGGGCCCTCCTACGAGCAGTACTTC.

This clonotype has more than one count but fewer than ten. The chain links TRBV11-1 to TRBJ2-5, with 12 positions matching TRBD2. This CDR3 spans 15 amino acids. Looked up from germline, CDR1 is SGHAT and CDR2 is FQDESV (reference sequence). V was clipped by 5 bases and J by 6 bases; unmatched bases: 7. The CDR3 DNA reads TGTGCCAGCAGCGGACGACTAGCGGGAGAAAAGACCCAGTACTTC. Protein product: CASSGRLAGEKTQYF.

This sequence joins TRBV3-1 and TRBJ2-7; 11 nucleotides agree with TRBD1. Losses at the gene ends were 4 bases for V and 1 base for J; bases not matched to a gene: 9. Germline assignment: CDR1 LGHDT and CDR2 YNNKEL (reference sequence). The CDR3 totals 17 residues. The CDR3 DNA reads as TGTGCCAGCAGCCGCCAGGGACAGGGGGTTATTTCCTACGAGCAGTACTTC. As protein: CASSRQGQGVISYEQYF.

This rearrangement joins TRBV20-1 to TRBJ2-1; TRBD2 agrees at 9 bases. J gave up 2 bases and V 8 bases, and 7 bases lay outside the gene matches. This CDR3 has 14 amino acids. CDR1 and CDR2 (germline): DFQATT, SNEGSKA (reference sequence). In nucleotides, the CDR3 is TGCAGTTCTTTTAGCGGGAGCACCTACAATGAGCAGTTCTTC. Translating gives CSSFSGSTYNEQFF.

This clonotype has only a few counts. The genes are TRBV6-1 and TRBJ2-7; a possible D gene is TRBD2 (6 bases). The J call is doubtful: the DNA matches TRBJ2-5 better. The CDR3 loop spans 15 amino acids. CDR1 is MNHNS and CDR2 is SASEGT in the germline V gene. CDR3 in DNA: TGTGCCTGTGCGGGGTCTAGCGATCCGCTAGAGACCCAGTACTTC. Protein sequence: CACAGSSDPLETQYF.

This clonotype was picked up many times. The J gene is TRBJ2-1, the V gene TRBV20-1; TRBD2 matches at 10 bases. The CDR3 consists of 16 residues. The V gene's germline CDR1 is DFQATT and CDR2 SNEGSKA (reference sequence). V was pared by 3 bases and J by 7 bases, with 12 bases of the junction left unmatched. CDR3 in DNA: TGCAGTGCTAGTTCACCGGGAGCGGGAGGGCTTAATGAGCAGTTCTTC. The encoded protein is CSASSPGAGGLNEQFF.

This clonotype has a count of ten or more. This chain connects TRBV20-1 to TRBJ2-5, with D unclear. Germline values: CDR1 DFQATT, CDR2 SNEGSKA (reference sequence). V lost 3 bases and J lost 7, with 12 bases in between. The CDR3 runs 12 residues. The CDR3: CSARAGTSTQYF. CDR3 DNA sequence: TGCAGTGCTAGGGCCGGAACGTCGACCCAGTACTTC.

This clonotype was detected only a few times. The genes are TRBV6-4 and TRBJ2-3; D remains unclear. The germline gives CDR1 MRHNA, CDR2 SNTAGT. V gave up 0 bases and J gave up 0 bases, with 10 bases separating them. The CDR3 covers 16 residues. CDR3 sequence reads: CASSDSGGSSTDTQYF. The CDR3 bases are TGTGCCAGCAGTGACTCGGGTGGTTCTAGCACAGATACGCAGTATTTT.

Remarks on this clonotype: The junction departs from germline at one end; a sequencing error may be responsible. The rearrangement joins TRBV12-3 or TRBV12-4 to TRBJ2-4; TRBD1 is a possible D gene (6 bases). TRBJ2-7 matches the DNA end more closely, so the J call is doubtful. The CDR3 sequence is 14 residues long. The CDR3 DNA is TGTACCAGCAGTCCCCCAGGGGTTCAGTACGAGCAGTACTTC. The encoded protein is CTSSPPGVQYEQYF.

About this clonotype: A much larger clone differs from this one at a single base, so this may be a read error. The chain uses TRBV7-2 and TRBJ2-5; D ambiguous. This CDR3 is 12 amino acids long. The V gene's germline CDR1 is SGHTA and CDR2 FQGNSA. The DNA for the CDR3 is TGTGCCAACAGCTTAGGGTGGGAGACCCAGTACTTC. Translation: CANSLGWETQYF. Full variable domain (outside the CDR3, taken from reference TRBV7-2 and TRBJ2-5): GAGVSQSPSNKVTEKGKDVELRCDPISGHTALYWYRQSLGQGLEFLIYFQGNSAPDKSGLPSDRFSAERTGGSVSTLTIQRTQQEDSAVYLCANSLGWETQYFGPGTRLLVL.

This sequence joins TRBV7-2 and TRBJ2-5; 12 bases line up with TRBD1. Germline CDR1 is SGHTA and CDR2 is FQGNSA. V gave up 2 bases and J gave up 4 bases; unmatched junction bases: 8. CDR3 length equals 17 residues. This CDR3 is CASSLSGGTGGAETQYF. In DNA, the CDR3 is TGTGCCAGCAGCTTATCTGGGGGGACAGGGGGCGCAGAGACCCAGTACTTC.

The chain recombines TRBV27 with TRBJ2-1; D call uncertain. V was pared by 5 bases and J by 8 bases, with 13 bases between. The CDR3 consists of 13 residues. CDR1 MNHEY and CDR2 SMNVEV come from the germline V gene (reference sequence). The CDR3 sequence: CASSTRRSHEQFF. CDR3 in DNA: TGTGCCAGCAGTACAAGGAGATCCCATGAGCAGTTCTTC.

The rearrangement uses TRBV29-1 and TRBJ2-4; tentative D call: TRBD2 (5 bases). The DNA matches TRBJ2-7 better at its end, which makes the J call doubtful. CDR1 is SQVTM, CDR2 ANQGSEA, per germline. This CDR3 region has 13 residues. The DNA of the CDR3 is TGCAGCGCGTACGACGGGGTTGCCGACGAGCAGTACTTC. Its protein is CSAYDGVADEQYF.

The V call is TRBV3-1, the J call TRBJ2-3, with TRBD2 matching over 9 bases. The V gene's germline CDR1 is LGHDT and CDR2 YNNKEL (reference sequence). J lost 5 bases, V lost 4 bases, and 13 bases had no gene match. This CDR3 has 17 residues. CDR3 sequence: CASSRVVASGMGDTQYF. The CDR3 DNA sequence: TGTGCCAGCAGCCGGGTGGTGGCTAGCGGGATGGGAGATACGCAGTATTTT.

This clonotype appeared a few times. The chain combines TRBV12-3 or TRBV12-4 with TRBJ1-2; maybe TRBD1 (6 bases). This CDR3 spans 11 amino acids. The germline V and J ends were trimmed by 7 bases and 5 bases, with 8 bases remaining between them. CDR3: CASTTGYGYTF. The CDR3 bases are TGTGCCAGCACCACAGGGTATGGCTACACCTTC.

This clonotype was counted between two and nine times. The V gene is TRBV6-2 or TRBV6-3, the J gene TRBJ2-1; 14 bases match TRBD2. Germline V gene data show CDR1 as MNHEY and CDR2 as SVGEGT. The CDR3 covers 15 residues. The J segment lost 8 bases and the V segment lost 6 bases, leaving 6 bases of the junction unmatched. CDR3 region: CASRSGTSGRDEQFF. The CDR3 nucleotides read TGTGCCAGCAGATCCGGGACTAGCGGGAGAGATGAGCAGTTCTTC.

The V gene is TRBV10-1, the J gene TRBJ2-5; TRBD2 is a possible D gene (5 bases). The end of the DNA is better explained by TRBJ2-7, so the J call may be wrong. Per the germline V gene, CDR1 is WNHNN and CDR2 is SYGVQD (reference sequence). This CDR3 contains 13 residues. The CDR3 DNA is TGCGCCAGCAGTGGGGGAGTTGAAAACGAGCAGTACTTC. This codes for CASSGGVENEQYF.

The chain links TRBV27 to TRBJ2-1; 7 bases are a match to TRBD1. The V gene end was trimmed by 5 bases and the J gene end by 10 bases; junction bases not matched to a gene: 17. CDR3 size: 16 residues. The V gene's germline CDR1 is MNHEY and CDR2 SMNVEV (reference sequence). The CDR3 DNA reads TGTGCCAGCAGTCTGTCCGCAGGACAGGCCTCCTACGAGCAGTTCTTC. Translation: CASSLSAGQASYEQFF.

The J gene is TRBJ2-4, the V gene TRBV11-2; D might be TRBD1 (6 bases). Looked up from germline, CDR1 is SGHAT and CDR2 is FQNNGV. The CDR3 length is 16 residues. V was clipped by 5 bases and J by 0 bases, with 14 bases between them. CDR3 DNA: TGTGCCAGCAGCCCAGGGGTATTACAAGCCAAAAACATTCAGTACTTC. It translates to CASSPGVLQAKNIQYF.

V is TRBV12-3 or TRBV12-4 and J is TRBJ2-1; 9 nucleotides match TRBD2. Germline trimming cut 6 bases from V and 2 bases from J; bases unmatched to any gene: 11. The CDR3 runs to 17 residues. CDR3 sequence (DNA): TGTGCCAGCAGCTCCCGGGGTAGCGGGGGAACCTACAATGAGCAGTTCTTC. Residues: CASSSRGSGGTYNEQFF.

The CDR3, as DNA: TGTGCCAGCTCACAACAGGGGCAGCAGTACTTC. Residues: CASSQQGQQYF. This chain connects TRBV18 to TRBJ2-4; 7 nucleotides match TRBD1. CDR3 length: 11 residues. V lost 4 bases to trimming and J lost 13 bases; unmatched junction nucleotides: 4. CDR1 is KGHSH and CDR2 is LQKENI in the germline V gene.

The rearrangement links TRBV7-3 to TRBJ2-1; TRBD2 is a possible D gene (6 bases). V lost 8 bases and J 5 bases, leaving 16 bases between the germline ends. CDR3 length: 14 residues. Germline CDR1 reads SGHTA; CDR2 reads FQGTGA. The CDR3 loop reads CASRLTRENNEQFF. CDR3 in DNA: TGTGCCAGCCGGCTGACTAGGGAAAACAATGAGCAGTTCTTC.